The clone carrying this TCR beta chain was seen many times. Its antigen is still unknown. 5'RACE, which relied on constant-segment primers, yielded TCR alpha and TCR beta cDNA libraries carrying sample barcodes and UMIs. A single record per CDR3 protein comes from TCRdb applying MiXCR to the 5' RACE reads. The sample consists of hundreds of thousands of distinct CDR3 sequences, 15% of them appearing once. This specimen comes from a study of T-cell memory formation after mild COVID-19. Overall study results and limits: Second-wave clones peaking on day 37 lacked confirmed SARS-CoV-2 specificity.

V lost 1 base and J 6 bases, leaving 16 bases between the germline ends. The germline V gene has CDR1 SGHTA and CDR2 FQGNSA. The CDR3 extends over 16 amino acids. This TCR was sampled from a young man who had mild COVID-19 (a few samples of this study predate the infection). Cell type and time point are not known. Sequences were obtained from PBMCs or a T cell subset sorted from them (not recorded which). The chain recombines TRBV7-2 with TRBJ1-5; a weak D match, TRBD1 (6 bases). The CDR3 nucleotides read TGTGCCAGCAGCTTAGGTTCCAGGGGCGGTGGTCAGCCCCAGCATTTT. Its translation: CASSLGSRGGGQPQHF.